Listed here is a single TCR beta chain. The antigen remains unidentified. This cohort consisted of healthy bone marrow donors. The data stem from a study of cytomegalovirus exposure and HLA in healthy donors. General study points: There were some V segments, including TRBV6-2 and TRBV6-3, excluded as indistinguishable. It was 150 or so TCR beta chains that were listed as cytomegalovirus-associated.

The V gene's germline CDR1 is MNHEY and CDR2 SVGAGI. V dropped 2 bases and J dropped 8; count of bases not matched to a gene: 12. CDR3 length: 16 residues. Researchers ran the PCR with 60 Vbeta and 13 Jbeta primers. Sequencing used immunoSEQ multiplex PCR; TCRdb keeps in-frame clones, though not all of them. The profile covers around 130,000 clones, with roughly 72% appearing a single time and about 1.7% taken by the ten largest. The sequencing input was PBMCs. The source is a woman aged 50 to 60 in good health and CMV-seronegative. V gene TRBV6-5 combines with J gene TRBJ2-1, with TRBD2 identical over 7 bases. The DNA for the CDR3 is TGTGCCAGCAGTTACCGGAGCGGGACCGGGTTCCATGAGCAGTTCTTC. Its translation is CASSYRSGTGFHEQFF.